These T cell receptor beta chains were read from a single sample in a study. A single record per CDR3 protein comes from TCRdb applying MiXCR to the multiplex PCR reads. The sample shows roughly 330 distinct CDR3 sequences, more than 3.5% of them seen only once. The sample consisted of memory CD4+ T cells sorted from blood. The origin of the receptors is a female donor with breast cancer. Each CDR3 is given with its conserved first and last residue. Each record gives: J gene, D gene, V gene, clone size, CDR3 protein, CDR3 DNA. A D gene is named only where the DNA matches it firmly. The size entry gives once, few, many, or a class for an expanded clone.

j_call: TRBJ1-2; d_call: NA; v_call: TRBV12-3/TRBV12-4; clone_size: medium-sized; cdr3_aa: CASSFRLGRGYTF; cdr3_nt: TGTGCCAGCAGTTTTAGACTCGGTCGGGGCTACACCTTC
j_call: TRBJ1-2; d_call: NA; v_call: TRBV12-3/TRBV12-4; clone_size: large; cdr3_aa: CASGREGGYGYTF; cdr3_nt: TGTGCCAGCGGTCGAGAGGGTGGCTATGGCTACACCTTC
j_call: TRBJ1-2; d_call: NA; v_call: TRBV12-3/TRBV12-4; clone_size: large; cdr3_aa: CASSLRGLMNYGYTF; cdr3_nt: TGTGCCAGCAGTCTCAGGGGCCTCATGAACTATGGCTACACCTTC
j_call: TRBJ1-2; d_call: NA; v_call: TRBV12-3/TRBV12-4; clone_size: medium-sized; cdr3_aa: CASSSSPGDGYTF; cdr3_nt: TGTGCCAGCAGTTCCAGCCCAGGGGATGGCTACACCTTC
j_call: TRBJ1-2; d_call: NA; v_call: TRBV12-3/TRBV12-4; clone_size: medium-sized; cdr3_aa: CASSLALRQPLGYTF; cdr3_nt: TGTGCCAGCAGTTTAGCGCTACGGCAGCCCCTAGGCTACACCTTC
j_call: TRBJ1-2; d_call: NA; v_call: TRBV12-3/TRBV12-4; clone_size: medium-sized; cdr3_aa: CASSPTGNRAGYTF; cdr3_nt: TGTGCCAGCAGTCCTACAGGGAACAGGGCGGGCTACACCTTC
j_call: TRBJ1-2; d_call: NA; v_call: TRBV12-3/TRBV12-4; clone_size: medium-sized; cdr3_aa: CASRSAGGAPGYTF; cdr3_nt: TGTGCCAGCAGATCAGCCGGAGGGGCGCCTGGCTACACCTTC
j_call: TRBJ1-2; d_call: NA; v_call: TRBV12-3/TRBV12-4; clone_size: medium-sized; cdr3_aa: CASSLGHNYGYTF; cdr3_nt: TGTGCCAGCAGCCTTGGACATAACTATGGCTACACCTTC
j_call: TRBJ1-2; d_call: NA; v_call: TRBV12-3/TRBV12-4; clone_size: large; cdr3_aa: CASSAQGHYGYTF; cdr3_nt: TGTGCCAGCAGTGCACAGGGCCACTATGGCTACACCTTC
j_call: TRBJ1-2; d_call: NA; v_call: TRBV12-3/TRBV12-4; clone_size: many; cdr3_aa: CASSLAGTVGGYTF; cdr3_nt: TGTGCCAGCAGTTTGGCCGGGACTGTAGGTGGCTACACCTTC
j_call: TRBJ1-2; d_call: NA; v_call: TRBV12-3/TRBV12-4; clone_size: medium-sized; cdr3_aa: CASSFRGREGYTF; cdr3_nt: TGTGCCAGCAGTTTTCGTGGTAGAGAGGGCTACACCTTC
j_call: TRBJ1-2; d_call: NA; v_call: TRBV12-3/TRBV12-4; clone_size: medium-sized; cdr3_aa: CASSRGYGYTF; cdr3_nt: TGTGCCAGCAGTCGGGGATATGGCTACACCTTC
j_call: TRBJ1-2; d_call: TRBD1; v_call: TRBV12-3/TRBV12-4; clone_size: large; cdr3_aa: CASSHGTGGGTYYGYTF; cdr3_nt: TGTGCCAGCAGCCACGGGACAGGCGGAGGCACTTACTATGGCTACACCTTC
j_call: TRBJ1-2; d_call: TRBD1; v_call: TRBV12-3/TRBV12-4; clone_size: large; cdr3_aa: CATMEWSGTAYGYTF; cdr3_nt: TGTGCCACCATGGAATGGTCCGGGACAGCCTATGGCTACACCTTC
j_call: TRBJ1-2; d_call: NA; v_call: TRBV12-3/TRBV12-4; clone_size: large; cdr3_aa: CASSFDSYGYTF; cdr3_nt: TGTGCCAGCAGTTTCGATTCTTATGGCTACACCTTC
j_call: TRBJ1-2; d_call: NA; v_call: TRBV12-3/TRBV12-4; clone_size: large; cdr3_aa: CASSPDRRSGYGYTF; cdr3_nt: TGTGCCAGCAGCCCTGACCGCCGATCGGGCTATGGCTACACCTTC
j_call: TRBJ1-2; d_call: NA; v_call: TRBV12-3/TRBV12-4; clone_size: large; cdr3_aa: CASRLGEGDPGGYTF; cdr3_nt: TGTGCCAGCAGGCTAGGGGAGGGCGACCCGGGAGGCTACACCTTC
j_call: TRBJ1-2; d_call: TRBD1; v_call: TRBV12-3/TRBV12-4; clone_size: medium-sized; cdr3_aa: CASSLDREGGYTF; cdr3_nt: TGTGCCAGCAGTCTGGACAGGGAAGGTGGCTACACCTTC
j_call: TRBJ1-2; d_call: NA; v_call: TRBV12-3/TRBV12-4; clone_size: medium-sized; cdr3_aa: CASSLLANYGYTF; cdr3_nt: TGTGCCAGCAGTTTGTTAGCTAACTATGGCTACACCTTC
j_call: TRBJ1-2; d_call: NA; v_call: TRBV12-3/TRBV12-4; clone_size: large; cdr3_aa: CASSSRAGYTF; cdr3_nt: TGTGCCAGCAGTAGCAGGGCTGGCTACACCTTC
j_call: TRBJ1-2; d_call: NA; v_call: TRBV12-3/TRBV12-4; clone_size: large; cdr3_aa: CASRSQGLYGYTF; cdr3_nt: TGTGCCAGCAGGTCACAGGGACTCTATGGCTACACCTTC
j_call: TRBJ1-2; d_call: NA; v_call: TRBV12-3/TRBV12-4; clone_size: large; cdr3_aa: CASSQQQTNYGYTF; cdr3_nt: TGTGCCAGCAGCCAACAGCAAACTAACTATGGCTACACCTTC
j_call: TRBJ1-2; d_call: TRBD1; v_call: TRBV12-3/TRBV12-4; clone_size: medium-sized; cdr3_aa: CASRPGQGRYGYTF; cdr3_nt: TGTGCCAGCAGACCGGGACAGGGCCGCTATGGCTACACCTTC
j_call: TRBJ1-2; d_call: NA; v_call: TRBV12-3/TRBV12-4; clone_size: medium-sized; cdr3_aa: CASIPGTSAYGYTF; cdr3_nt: TGTGCCAGCATACCAGGGACATCGGCCTATGGCTACACCTTC
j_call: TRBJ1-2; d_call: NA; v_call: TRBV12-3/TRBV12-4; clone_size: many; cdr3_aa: CASGTAGSSFGYTF; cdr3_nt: TGTGCCAGCGGCACCGCAGGAAGCTCCTTTGGCTACACCTTC
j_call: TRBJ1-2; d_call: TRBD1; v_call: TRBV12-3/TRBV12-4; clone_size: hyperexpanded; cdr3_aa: CASSEQGNYGYTF; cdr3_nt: TGTGCCAGCAGTGAACAGGGGAACTATGGCTACACCTTC
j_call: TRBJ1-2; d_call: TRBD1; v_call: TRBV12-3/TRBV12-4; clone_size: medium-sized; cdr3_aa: CASTTTTGRGSYTF; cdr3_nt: TGTGCCAGCACTACTACGACAGGGAGAGGGAGCTACACCTTC
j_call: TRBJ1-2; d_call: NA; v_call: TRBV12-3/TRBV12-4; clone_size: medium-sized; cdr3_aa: CASSLSRASYGYTF; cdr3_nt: TGTGCCAGCAGTTTGTCCAGGGCGAGCTATGGCTACACCTTC
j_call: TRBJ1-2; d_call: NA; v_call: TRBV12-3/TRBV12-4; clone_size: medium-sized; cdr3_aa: CASSLGRYYGYTF; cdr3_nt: TGTGCCAGCAGTCTGGGTCGCTACTATGGCTACACCTTC
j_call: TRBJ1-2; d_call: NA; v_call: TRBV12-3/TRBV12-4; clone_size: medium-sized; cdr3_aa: CASSLDRNYGYTF; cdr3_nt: TGTGCCAGCAGTTTAGACAGAAACTATGGCTACACCTTC